This TCR beta chain came from a study of cytomegalovirus exposure and HLA in healthy donors. Points from the study as a whole: Under in vitro conditions, a few CMV-associated chains were confirmed as specific for CMV antigens.

Points on this clone: Its target is not known.

The primer mix had 60 Vbeta and 13 Jbeta primers. Sequencing was performed with immunoSEQ multiplex PCR; in TCRdb, only in-frame clones are kept and a portion is missing. The sample holds about 130,000 clones, about 80% seen once. With V trimmed by 4 bases and J by 4 bases, 12 bases remained unmatched. The germline CDR1 and CDR2 sequences are LNHDA and SQIVND (reference sequence). This CDR3 region has 17 residues. Sequencing was carried out using PBMCs. The chain recombines TRBV19 with TRBJ1-5, with 8 bases fitting TRBD1. This TCR was sampled from a man aged 45-65 years in good health and CMV-seronegative. DNA of the CDR3: TGTGCCAGTAGTAACCTTGACACCCAGGGGGCAAATCAGCCCCAGCATTTT. Its protein product is CASSNLDTQGANQPQHF.